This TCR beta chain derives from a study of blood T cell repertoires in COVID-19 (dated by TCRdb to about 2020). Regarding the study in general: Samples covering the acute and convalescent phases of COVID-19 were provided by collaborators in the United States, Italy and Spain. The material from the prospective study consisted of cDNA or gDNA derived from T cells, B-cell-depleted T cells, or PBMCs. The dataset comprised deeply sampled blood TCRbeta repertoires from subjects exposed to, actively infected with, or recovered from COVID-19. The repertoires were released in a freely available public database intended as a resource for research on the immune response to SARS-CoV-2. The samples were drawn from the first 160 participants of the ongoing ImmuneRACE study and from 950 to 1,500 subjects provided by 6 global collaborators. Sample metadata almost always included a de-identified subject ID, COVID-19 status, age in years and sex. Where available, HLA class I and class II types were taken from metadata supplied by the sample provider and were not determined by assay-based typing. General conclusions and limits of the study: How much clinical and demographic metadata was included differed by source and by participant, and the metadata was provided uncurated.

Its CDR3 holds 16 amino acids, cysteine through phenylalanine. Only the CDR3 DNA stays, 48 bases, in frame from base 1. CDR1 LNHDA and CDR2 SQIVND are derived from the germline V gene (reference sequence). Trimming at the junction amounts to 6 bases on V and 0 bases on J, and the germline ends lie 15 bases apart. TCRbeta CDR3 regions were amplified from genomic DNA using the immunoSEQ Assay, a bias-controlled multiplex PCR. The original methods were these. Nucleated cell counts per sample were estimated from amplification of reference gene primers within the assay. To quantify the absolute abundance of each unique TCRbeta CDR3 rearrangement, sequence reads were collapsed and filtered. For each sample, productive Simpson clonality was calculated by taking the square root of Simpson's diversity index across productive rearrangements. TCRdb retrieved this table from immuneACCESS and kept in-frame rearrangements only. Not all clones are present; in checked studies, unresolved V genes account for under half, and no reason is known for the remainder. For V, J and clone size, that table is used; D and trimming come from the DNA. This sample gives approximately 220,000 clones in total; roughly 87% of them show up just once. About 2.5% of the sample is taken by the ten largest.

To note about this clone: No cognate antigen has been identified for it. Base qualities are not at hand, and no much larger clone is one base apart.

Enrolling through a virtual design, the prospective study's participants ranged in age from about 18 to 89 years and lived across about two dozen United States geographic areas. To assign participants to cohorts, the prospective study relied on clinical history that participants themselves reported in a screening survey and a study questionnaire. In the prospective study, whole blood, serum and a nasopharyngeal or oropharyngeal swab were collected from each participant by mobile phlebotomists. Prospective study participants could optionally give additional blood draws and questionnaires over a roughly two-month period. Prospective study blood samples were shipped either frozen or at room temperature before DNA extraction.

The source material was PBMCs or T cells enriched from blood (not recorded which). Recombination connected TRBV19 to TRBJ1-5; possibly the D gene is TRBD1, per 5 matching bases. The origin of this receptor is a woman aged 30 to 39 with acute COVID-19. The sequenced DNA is TGTGCCAGTAGGGTGCAGGGTTCAGGTAGCAATCAGCCCCAGCATTTT. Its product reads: CASRVQGSGSNQPQHF.